The 4 T cell receptor beta chains presented below share a single source sample, sequenced in a study of CD8 T cells in Susac syndrome. The RNA input was about 0.45 to 1 ug, and it was reverse transcribed with random hexamers. TCRdb redid the calling of the immunoSEQ multiplex PCR reads with MiXCR, one entry per CDR3 protein. This sample has 120,000 to 150,000 distinct CDR3 sequences; about 94% occur once, and the top ten carry around 0.29%. The material sequenced was CD8+ T cells from PBMCs. Receptors originate from a human donor in good health.

The V and J genes are TRBV4-3 and TRBJ2-1; D gene ambiguous. The ends were cut back, 0 bases at V and 5 bases at J, with 11 bases in the middle. The CDR3 runs 15 residues. The germline CDR1 and CDR2 sequences are LGHNA and YSLEER. DNA for the CDR3: TGCGCCAGCAGCCAAGATCCTAGTATCCACAATGAGCAGTTCTTC. Translating gives CASSQDPSIHNEQFF.

This CDR3 reads CASSVTSSGANVLTF. CDR3 coding DNA: TGTGCCAGCAGCGTGACTAGCTCTGGGGCCAACGTCCTGACTTTC. V usage is TRBV7-2 and J usage is TRBJ2-6; D may be TRBD2 (6 bases). CDR1 is SGHTA and CDR2 is FQGNSA in the germline V gene. V lost 5 bases to trimming and J lost 0 bases, with 8 bases between them. This CDR3 is 15 amino acids long.

The chain recombines TRBV5-1 with TRBJ1-1; 7 nucleotides match TRBD1. The CDR3 loop spans 14 amino acids. CDR1 and CDR2 (germline): SGHRS, YFSETQ. Unmatched junction bases numbered 6, after V lost 7 bases and J lost 0 bases. For the CDR3, the DNA is TGCGCCAGCCGGGTGGACAGGATGAACACTGAAGCTTTCTTT. Translation: CASRVDRMNTEAFF.

This chain connects TRBV28 to TRBJ2-7, with 8 bases matching TRBD2. The V gene's germline CDR1 is MDHEN and CDR2 SYDVKM. CDR3 length: 14 amino acids. The V and J ends lost 10 bases and 5 bases, in that order; junction bases with no gene match: 13. CDR3 in DNA: TGTGCCACCACGGGAAGCGGGAGCTACCACGAGCAGTACTTC. Amino acids: CATTGSGSYHEQYF.